Sequencing of this T cell receptor (beta chain) was carried out in a study of CD8 T cells in ankylosing spondylitis. The study's findings and limits: Reports say disease-linked clones showed up significantly more in matched ankylosing spondylitis synovial fluid. Prior work had noted some motif variants in reactive arthritis blood and synovial fluid. The study identified a TCR beta motif of several highly homologous variants that appeared characteristic of ankylosing spondylitis blood.

As to this clonotype: The antigen is not known.

Germline V lookup: CDR1 LGHNA, CDR2 YNFKEQ. V lost 5 bases, J lost 4 bases, and 8 bases lay in between. The CDR3 is 12 amino acids. Quantitative 5'-RACE with molecular barcodes generated TCR beta libraries. TCRdb ran MiXCR on the 5' RACE reads and lists one entry per CDR3 protein. The sample carries around 890,000 distinct CDR3 sequences, approximately 12% recorded once. Sequencing used blood, either unsorted or a sorted T cell fraction (not recorded which). The source is a male donor with ankylosing spondylitis. The chain uses TRBV4-2 and TRBJ1-2, with D hard to call. The CDR3 DNA sequence: TGTGCCAGCAGCGCGGACGTCTATGGCTACACCTTC. Translation gives CASSADVYGYTF.